This TCR beta chain was obtained from a study of cytomegalovirus exposure and HLA in healthy donors (dated by TCRdb to between 2016 and 2019). About the study as a whole: An earlier analysis of some 550 of the donors reported 250 to 300 Gb of sequence data and 117 million unique TCR beta sequences from 150 million to 200 million T cells. Every repertoire in the discovery cohort had been generated on one and the same sequencing platform. Roughly five DR-DQ haplotypes were handled as single units for association and clustering because linkage in the cohort was strong. The study combined high-throughput TCR immunosequencing, statistical association of individual TCRs with disease status, and machine learning to predict cytomegalovirus infection status. A later analysis re-examined previously published TCR beta repertoires from about 670 donors and added high-resolution HLA genotyping to investigate patterns of TCR occurrence. The study aimed to test whether cataloging public T cell receptors could reveal signatures of past pathogen exposure. Class I and class II HLA loci were covered by the typing at four-digit resolution. Along with the approximately 620-subject first cohort, a separate validation cohort of roughly 110 different subjects was used. The study profiled the T cell repertoires of under 850 subjects by immunosequencing and related them to cytomegalovirus serostatus. Genome-wide SNP genotypes for about 65% of the 666 donors were used in a later genetic analysis, which treated that subset as a discovery cohort. An early release that covered several hundred HLA-typed donors contained approximately 300 gigabases of sequencing data and roughly 84 million unique TCR sequences. To decide whether each TCR beta V gene segment behaved as functional or pseudogenic, an earlier analysis of over 500 of the donors relied on high-throughput TCR beta sequencing. Among almost 400 genotyped donors of the cohort, an average of around 240,000 unique TCR beta nucleotide sequences were sequenced per donor, around a sixth of them non-productive. Alongside the repertoire data, information on donor age, sex, ethnicity and CMV serostatus was compiled. The number of typed donors differed by locus: about 620-640 for A, B, C, DRB1 and DQB1; approximately 540 for DQA1; 606 for DPA1; and around 490 for DPB1. The genetic ancestry cluster associated with self-reported Caucasian donors included around 76% of the roughly 380 genotyped donors. In the later analysis, no new phenotypic data were used to find candidate immune exposures; instead, reliance was placed on TCR beta sequences and their occurrence across donors.

On this clone itself: Its cognate antigen has yet to be identified.

General findings and caveats noted by the study authors: Linkage disequilibrium might explain the correlated functional status among segregating V segments, but an unknown experimental factor could not be excluded. According to a later genetic analysis, donors in an Asian-associated ancestry cluster had fewer N-insertions in productive TCRs than the approximately 690-donor mean. In a later analysis, some 17,000 TCR beta sequences were associated with specific HLA alleles at a false discovery rate of 0.05. An association between a missense DCLRE1C variant and V-gene and J-gene trimming of TCR beta chains was found in a later genetic analysis and replicated in an independent cohort. The study gave a list of some 150 TCR beta chains associated with cytomegalovirus. Immune exposure information for the cohort was limited to CMV serostatus. A few of the identified cytomegalovirus-associated TCR beta chains were confirmed in vitro to be specific for cytomegalovirus antigens. Roughly uniform sequencing depth across donors was assumed in presence/absence analyses, although this assumption may not hold. A cluster of highly shared sequence variants was judged likely to represent a technical artifact of the sequencing pipeline. Several of the top co-occurrence clusters appeared to be linked to parvovirus B19, influenza, CMV and Epstein-Barr virus, according to a later analysis. Strong co-occurrence of HLA alleles, especially DR and DQ, made assigning TCR associations to individual alleles difficult. Because HLA typing was missing for some donors at each locus, association tests included only the typed subset. In an earlier analysis of 587 of the donors, most TCR beta V segments were observed in productive rearrangements about 87% or about 30% of the time, broadly matching IMGT annotations. Only TCR beta chains were sequenced in this cohort, and the absence of alpha or paired-chain data limited detectable features. A further reported finding was that TCR beta sequences accurately predicted the HLA-A and HLA-B alleles for most subjects in the first cohort. Most TCR sequences were observed very rarely across donors, whereas some public TCRs were present in many individuals. The authors suggested that the approach could potentially be extended to other disease states and immunological phenotypes. In both the original and validation cohorts, the classifier was reported to diagnose cytomegalovirus status with high specificity and sensitivity. According to a later analysis, most CMV-associated TCR beta chains appeared to be HLA-restricted, and the HLA associations seemed to be driven largely by CMV exposure. Because counts were too low, roughly 17 rarely observed V segments, including chromosome 9 orphons, were left out of the earlier analysis of 587 of the donors. In a later analysis, HLA-associated TCR beta chains were found to be more clonally expanded and to have lower generation probabilities than equally common non-associated chains. According to a later analysis, TCR association rates differed among HLA loci, with DRB1 alleles showing the most associated TCRs and HLA-C alleles showing the fewest.

The cohort comprised several hundred healthy bone marrow donors. At the time of sampling, every cohort member was nominally healthy, though immune exposures that went unrecorded were likely present. The donor was CMV seronegative and was included in the group of several hundred seronegative cohort members. A peripheral blood sample was provided by each donor, and peripheral blood mononuclear cells were used for TCR beta sequencing. Genomic DNA extraction from the blood cell samples was performed with the Qiagen DNeasy Blood Extraction Kit. The protocol used for the library was the immunoSEQ multiplex PCR assay. The multiplex PCR relied on a mix of 60 forward primers for TCR Vbeta segments and 13 reverse primers for TCR Jbeta segments. A multiplex PCR assay on genomic DNA amplified the CDR3 region of rearranged TCR beta genes. On the Illumina HiSeq System, the amplified TCR beta libraries were sequenced as 87-base-pair reads. The study's own analysis went as follows. A later analysis tallied 70 million to 100 million unique TCR beta chains across the 666 repertoires, and around 10 million of those chains were shared by two or more donors. To remove PCR and sequencing errors, raw reads were error-corrected and collapsed into unique sequences using a nearest-neighbor algorithm that merged closely related sequences. To assign V, D and J gene segments, CDR3 sequences were aligned to IMGT reference sequences. Each retained sequence needed at least a six-nucleotide match to both a V gene segment and a J gene segment. A rearrangement counted as productive if the CDR3 had no stop codons and remained in frame with V and J, and every other rearrangement counted as non-productive. CDR3 was defined according to IMGT convention as the region running from the second conserved V-encoded cysteine to the conserved J-encoded phenylalanine. The earlier analysis of about 530 of the donors excluded any sequence lacking an unambiguous match to a single V gene segment. An earlier analysis of a few hundred of the donors classified V segments as functional when productive rearrangements were above 56.7% and as segregating when the standard deviation between donors was above 5%. A statistical classification framework was developed to diagnose cytomegalovirus status using the catalog of TCR beta chain sequences. In a later analysis, V and J genes were assigned by comparing TCR nucleotide sequences against IMGT/GENE-DB human TR gene sequences. In a later analysis, CDR3 sequences and most-parsimonious VDJ recombination scenarios were assigned using the TCRdist pipeline. In a later analysis, every TCR beta chain was defined by the combination of its CDR3 amino acid sequence and its V-gene family, and reads without a unique V-gene family were dropped. In a later analysis, 450 to 600 highly shared, low-generation-probability nucleotide sequences were removed to address suspected cross-contamination and a sequencing artifact. A later analysis calculated a clonal expansion index for each public chain from normalized within-repertoire ranks of inferred template counts. In a later analysis, generation probabilities were computed using a VDJ recombination model fitted to out-of-frame rearrangements, and the results were checked against IGoR. Hypergeometric tests were used in a later analysis to score TCR-TCR, TCR-HLA and TCR-CMV co-occurrence, with a repertoire-size bias correction applied to the TCR pairs. In a later analysis, false discovery rates were estimated by permuting HLA or CMV assignments 20 times. In a later analysis, co-occurring TCRs were grouped using DBSCAN, and TCRdist sequence similarity was added for clustering within HLA-allele-positive subsets. For co-occurrence clustering, repertoires with fewer than 30,000 or more than 120,000 public chains were excluded, along with roughly 5 repertoires with anomalous nucleotide sharing. In TCRdb, the immuneACCESS table is reduced to in-frame sequences with V and J assigned. These tables do not hold every clone; where another copy was compared, an unresolved V gene accounts for under half, and the others remain unexplained. Clone size and V and J calls were adopted from that table, with D and trimming inferred from the DNA. In this sample's table one finds 130,000 or so clones. The ten biggest clones cover over 1.5% of the sample.

This receptor was taken from a man aged 18 to 30 in good health and CMV-seronegative. Sequenced input: PBMCs.

The CDR3 protein: CASSQVRGNSYEQYF. The bases read TGTGCCAGCAGCCAAGTAAGGGGTAATTCCTACGAGCAGTACTTC. The chain couples TRBV4-2 to TRBJ2-7; TRBD1 is a weak D gene call, 5 bases matching. The germline V gene yields LGHNA for CDR1 and YNFKEQ for CDR2. From the cysteine through the phenylalanine, the CDR3 covers 15 amino acids. Only the CDR3 portion is preserved as DNA: 45 bases, with reading frame beginning at the first base. The junction carries 11 bases between V and J, which are trimmed by 1 base and 1 base respectively.